These 8 T cell receptor beta chains were all obtained from the same sample, sequenced in a study of breast tumors, draining lymph nodes, adjacent tissues. TCRdb passed the multiplex PCR reads through MiXCR, listing each CDR3 protein once. The sample yields roughly 220,000 distinct CDR3 sequences, around 34% seen once. Breast cancer patients provided tissue from their axillary draining lymph nodes. Source material: axillary lymph node tissue. These receptors all stem from a female donor with breast cancer. Some clones in this sample may be carry-over from other donors' samples.

The chain uses TRBV2 and TRBJ2-3; 8 bases match TRBD2. After removal of 7 bases from V and 11 bases from J, the junction contained 20 bases not matched to a gene. CDR1 and CDR2 (germline): SNHLY, FYNNEI. The CDR3 runs to 16 residues. In nucleotides, the CDR3 is TGTGCCAGCACCCTAGGAACTAGCGGAGACCACAATGAGCAGTATTTT. It codes for CASTLGTSGDHNEQYF.

CDR3 in amino acids: CATSAPGQQNYGYTF. The CDR3 DNA follows: TGTGCCACCAGTGCTCCGGGACAGCAAAACTATGGCTACACCTTC. The J gene is TRBJ1-2, the V gene TRBV24-1, with 7 bases matching TRBD1. Germline CDR1 reads KGHDR; CDR2 reads SFDVKD. This CDR3 is built from 15 residues. V was clipped by 5 bases and J by 2 bases; unmatched bases: 7.

V gene TRBV6-5 combines with J gene TRBJ2-7; 8 positions agree with TRBD2. CDR3 length: 14 amino acids. The V gene's germline CDR1 is MNHEY and CDR2 SVGAGI. V lost 6 bases, J lost 3 bases, and 7 bases stayed unmatched. CDR3 loop: CASRGREANYEQYF. Written as DNA, the CDR3 is TGTGCCAGCAGGGGGCGGGAGGCAAACTACGAGCAGTACTTC.

This clonotype was counted ten times or more. The chain recombines TRBV6-9 with TRBJ2-7, with D perhaps matching TRBD2 (7 bases). Trimming cost V 7 bases and J 0 bases, with 16 bases left between them. Germline lookup yields CDR1 MNHGY and CDR2 SVAAGI. The CDR3 contains 15 residues. CDR3 sequence: CASTWGGHFSYEQYF. Written as DNA, the CDR3 is TGTGCCAGCACCTGGGGGGGGCATTTCTCCTACGAGCAGTACTTC.

This clonotype was seen a few times. This sequence joins TRBV6-1 and TRBJ1-3; no firm D call. The germline CDR1 and CDR2 sequences are MNHNS and SASEGT. The V end lost 4 bases, the J end lost 4 bases, and 11 bases lay between the germline ends. This CDR3 region has 14 residues. CDR3 bases: TGTGCCAGCAGTGCGGCGGCGCCGGGAAACACCATATATTTT. Translating it yields CASSAAAPGNTIYF.

Turning to this clonotype: It may be a read error: a sequence one base away is much more abundant. V usage is TRBV3-1 and J usage is TRBJ1-2; D may be TRBD1 (5 bases). CDR1 LGHDT and CDR2 YNNKEL come from the germline V gene (reference sequence). There are 13 residues in the CDR3. Trimming took off 6 bases at V and 6 bases at J, with 14 bases between the two ends. The CDR3 DNA is TGTGCCAGCAGGGGACGGGGATGGAATGGCTACACCTTC. Its translation: CASRGRGWNGYTF.

This sequence joins TRBV6-2 or TRBV6-3 and TRBJ1-5; D remains ambiguous. There are 14 residues in the CDR3. Looked up from germline, CDR1 is MNHEY and CDR2 is SVGEGT. The V gene lost 2 bases and the J gene lost 3 bases, with 8 bases spanning the gap. Written as DNA, the CDR3 is TGTGCCAGCAGTTACGGGGTAAACAATCAGCCCCAGCATTTT. The encoded protein is CASSYGVNNQPQHF.

The CDR3 region has the DNA TGTGCCAGCAGCGTAGGAATAGCGGGAGGGCCGATCGCGAACACCGGGGAGCTGTTTTTT. The encoded protein is CASSVGIAGGPIANTGELFF. J is TRBJ2-2 and V is TRBV9; 11 positions match TRBD2. The length of the CDR3 is 20 residues. Germline V gene sequence: CDR1 SGDLS, CDR2 YYNGEE. Losses at the gene ends were 0 bases for V and 0 bases for J; bases not matched to a gene: 10.